The 8 T cell receptor beta chains below were found in one sample sequenced in a study of cytomegalovirus exposure and HLA in healthy donors. The primer mix had 60 Vbeta and 13 Jbeta primers. Clones were sequenced by immunoSEQ multiplex PCR, and TCRdb holds only the in-frame ones, with some missing. The table has approximately 170,000 clones, 82% seen once. Sequencing was performed on PBMCs. Every receptor here comes from a male donor in good health and CMV-seronegative.

This sequence joins TRBV6-5 and TRBJ1-2; 8 nucleotides line up with TRBD1. The ends lost 6 bases at V and 4 bases at J; junction bases unmatched: 4. Per germline, CDR1 MNHEY and CDR2 SVGAGI. The CDR3 contains 13 residues. The CDR3 spells CASSPGTGYGYTF. CDR3 sequence (DNA): TGTGCCAGCAGCCCCGGGACAGGCTATGGCTACACCTTC.

The chain carries TRBV5-1 and TRBJ2-1; tentatively, D is TRBD2 (5 bases). The CDR3 is 13 residues long. V gave up 0 bases and J gave up 16 bases, with 17 bases separating them. Germline values: CDR1 SGHRS, CDR2 YFSETQ. The CDR3 spells CASSLAGEFDCFF. Written as DNA, the CDR3 is TGCGCCAGCAGCTTGGCCGGGGAATTTGATTGTTTCTTC. The variable domain in full, with the rest retrieved from reference TRBV5-1 and TRBJ2-1, is KAGVTQTPRYLIKTRGQQVTLSCSPISGHRSVSWYQQTPGQGLQFLFEYFSETQRNKGNFPGRFSGRQFSNSRSEMNVSTLELGDSALYLCASSLAGEFDCFFGPGTRLTVL.

V is TRBV14 and J is TRBJ2-2; possibly TRBD1 for D (6 bases). Trimming cost V 3 bases and J 5 bases, with 13 bases left between them. The CDR3 extends over 15 amino acids. Germline-derived CDR1 and CDR2 are SGHDN and FVKESK. The CDR3 bases are TGTGCCAGCAGCCAGCTAGACAGGCAAACCGGGGAGCTGTTTTTT. It translates to CASSQLDRQTGELFF.

This rearrangement joins TRBV7-8 to TRBJ2-1, with TRBD2 matching 11 bases. Germline V lookup: CDR1 SGHVS, CDR2 FQNEAQ. V dropped 4 bases and J dropped 4; count of bases not matched to a gene: 9. CDR3 length equals 17 residues. The CDR3 region is CASSSLPGLADYNEQFF. DNA of the CDR3: TGTGCCAGCAGCTCCCTCCCGGGACTAGCGGATTACAATGAGCAGTTCTTC.

The chain carries TRBV9 and TRBJ1-4; tentatively, D is TRBD1 (5 bases). This CDR3 has 14 residues. Per germline, CDR1 SGDLS and CDR2 YYNGEE. Trimming stripped 3 bases from V and 5 bases from J, with 11 bases between. CDR3 nucleotides: TGTGCCAGCAGCGCCCGGGACTACAATGAAAAACTGTTTTTT. Translation: CASSARDYNEKLFF.

The chain couples TRBV28 to TRBJ2-5; D might be TRBD2 (7 bases). V was clipped by 8 bases and J by 2 bases, with 15 bases between them. This CDR3 is built from 14 residues. In germline, CDR1 is MDHEN, CDR2 SYDVKM. The CDR3 loop is CASRGAGGQETQYF. CDR3 DNA: TGTGCCAGCCGGGGGGCCGGAGGGCAAGAGACCCAGTACTTC.

A few counts support this clone. The V call is TRBV6-4, the J call TRBJ2-1, with 10 bases matching TRBD2. This CDR3 has 15 residues. Germline V gives CDR1 MRHNA, CDR2 SNTAGT. Unmatched junction bases numbered 7, after V lost 3 bases and J lost 8 bases. CDR3 in amino acids: CASSEAGAGGDEQFF. Here the CDR3 DNA reads TGTGCCAGCAGTGAAGCGGGAGCGGGGGGGGATGAGCAGTTCTTC.

The gene calls are TRBV6-1 and TRBJ2-1; 8 positions match TRBD2. This CDR3 has 15 residues. The V gene's germline CDR1 is MNHNS and CDR2 SASEGT. After removal of 8 bases from V and 1 base from J, the junction contained 7 bases not matched to a gene. Here the CDR3 DNA reads TGTGCCAGCTACCCCCGGGGGGGATCCTACAATGAGCAGTTCTTC. The encoded protein is CASYPRGGSYNEQFF.